A selection of T cell receptor beta chains follows, all from one sample in a study of shared clonotypes between healthy human individuals. Libraries were prepared by immunoSEQ multiplex PCR; TCRdb keeps only in-frame clonotypes and omits some of them. There are 900,000 to 1,200,000 clones in the sample; about 84% occur only once, and 0.55% to 0.7% lies in the top ten. Sequenced input: memory CD4+ T cells from PBMCs. All receptors come from a man between 18 and 35 years old in good health. Some clones in this sample may be carry-over from other donors' samples. The CDR3 runs from the conserved cysteine through the conserved F or W. The D gene is left open where the match is weak. A row's size may be missing; if present it is once, few, many or a size class.

J gene | clone size | V gene | D gene | CDR3 DNA | CDR3 protein
TRBJ2-7 | . | TRBV4-3 | TRBD1 | TGCGCCAGCAGCCAAGACTACGGGACAGGGACTTTTGAGCAGTACTTC | CASSQDYGTGTFEQYF
TRBJ2-5 | . | TRBV4-2 | TRBD1 | TGTGCCAGCAGCCGGGACAGGGGAAAAGAGACCCAGTACTTC | CASSRDRGKETQYF
TRBJ1-2 | . | TRBV4-2 | . | TGTGCCAGCAGCCAAGCGTCATTCGGGGGCGGCTATGGCTACACCTTC | CASSQASFGGGYGYTF
TRBJ1-5 | once | TRBV19 | TRBD1 | TGTGCCAGTAGTACAGGGGACAGGGGGTACTCCGGGCCCCAGCATTTT | CASSTGDRGYSGPQHF
TRBJ1-2 | few | TRBV28 | . | TGTGCCAGCAGCCGTACCGGGACTTCTTGGTATGGCTACACCTTC | CASSRTGTSWYGYTF
TRBJ1-4 | . | TRBV5-5 | . | TGTGCCAGCAGCTCCAATTCCCGCACTAATGAAAAACTGTTTTTT | CASSSNSRTNEKLFF
TRBJ2-7 | . | TRBV30 | . | TGTGCCTGGAGCTTCGGAGGCGAGCAGTACTTC | CAWSFGGEQYF
TRBJ2-5 | . | TRBV6-1 | TRBD1 | TGTGCCAGCAGATCCGGGACAGGGGTTGAGACCCAGTACTTC | CASRSGTGVETQYF
TRBJ2-2 | . | TRBV7-3 | . | TGTGCCAGCAGCTTAACTCGGGTGGCCGGGGAGCTGTTTTTT | CASSLTRVAGELFF
TRBJ1-4 | . | TRBV30 | . | TGTGCCTACTACTTTATCGATGAAAAACTGTTTTTT | CAYYFIDEKLFF
TRBJ2-7 | few | TRBV11-2 | TRBD2 | TGTGCCAGCAGCTCCATAAGGGCTAGCGGATTCTACGAGCAGTACTTC | CASSSIRASGFYEQYF